This T cell receptor beta chain is drawn from a study of T-cell reconstitution after alpha-beta-depleted transplantation in children. V was cut by 3 bases and J by 8 bases, with 13 bases left in between. The length of the CDR3 is 13 residues. The germline V gene encodes CDR1 GTSNPN and CDR2 SVGIG (reference sequence). A TCRbeta library incorporating unique molecular identifiers was prepared. TCRdb independently ran MiXCR on the PCR reads; one entry per CDR3 protein. The table lists around 600,000 distinct CDR3 sequences, approximately 16% of them singletons. In this sample, this clonotype turned up many times.

The TCR was taken from a human donor who donated a stem cell graft to a child with acute myeloid leukemia. The sample consisted of PBMCs from the stem cell graft donor, taken from the stem cell graft. The rearrangement joins TRBV30 to TRBJ1-4, with D perhaps TRBD1 (5 bases). This chain's CDR3 is CAWSLDKGEKLFF. The DNA for the CDR3 is TGTGCCTGGAGCCTCGACAAGGGGGAAAAACTGTTTTTT.